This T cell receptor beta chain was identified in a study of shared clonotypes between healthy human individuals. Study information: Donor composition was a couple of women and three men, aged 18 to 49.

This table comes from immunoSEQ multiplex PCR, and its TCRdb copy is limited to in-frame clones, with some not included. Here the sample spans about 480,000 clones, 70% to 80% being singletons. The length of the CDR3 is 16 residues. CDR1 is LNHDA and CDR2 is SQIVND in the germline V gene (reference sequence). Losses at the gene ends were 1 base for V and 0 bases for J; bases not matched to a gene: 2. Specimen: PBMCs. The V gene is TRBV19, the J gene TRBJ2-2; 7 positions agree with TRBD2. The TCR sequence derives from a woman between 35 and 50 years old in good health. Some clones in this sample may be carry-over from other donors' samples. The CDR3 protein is CASSIGRGSNTGELFF. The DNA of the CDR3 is TGTGCCAGTAGTATAGGGCGGGGGTCGAACACCGGGGAGCTGTTTTTT.